Below, 22 T cell receptor beta chains from the same sample are listed, as sequenced in a study of blood T cell repertoires in COVID-19. Sequencing was performed with immunoSEQ multiplex PCR; in TCRdb, only in-frame clones are kept and a portion is missing. The sample yields tens of thousands of clones, about 70% seen once. Sequencing was carried out using peripheral blood. These receptors all stem from a woman of 80 years or more with active or convalescent COVID-19.

The V call is TRBV10-3, the J call TRBJ2-6, with D possibly matching TRBD1 (5 bases). CDR3 length: 16 residues. Trimming removed 3 bases from V and 3 bases from J, with 12 bases in between. Germline V CDR1 and CDR2: ENHRY, SYGVKD. The CDR3 loop reads CAISESLRGGANVLTF. The CDR3 coding sequence is TGTGCCATCAGTGAATCCTTAAGGGGTGGGGCCAACGTCCTGACTTTC.

The chain couples TRBV10-2 to TRBJ2-2; the D gene is possibly TRBD1 (6 bases). The CDR3 spans 16 residues. Trimming left V 3 bases short and J 3 bases short, with 14 bases between. The V gene's germline CDR1 is WSHSY and CDR2 SAAADI. This chain's CDR3 is CASSEGQGYDTGELFF. The CDR3 DNA reads as TGCGCCAGCAGTGAAGGCCAGGGGTATGACACCGGGGAGCTGTTTTTT.

This clone was detected once. The rearrangement links TRBV30 to TRBJ1-5; D not certain. The V end was cut by 0 bases, the J end by 8 bases, with 11 bases between. Germline loops: CDR1 GTSNPN, CDR2 SVGIG (reference sequence). The CDR3 covers 13 residues. The CDR3 DNA sequence: TGTGCCTGGAGTGTACGGAGTTTGGAGCCCCAGCATTTT. This translates into CAWSVRSLEPQHF.

The V and J genes are TRBV12-3 or TRBV12-4 and TRBJ1-2; D is undetermined. The V and J ends lost 3 bases and 4 bases respectively, with 6 bases between them. The CDR3 extends over 12 amino acids. The CDR3 sequence is CASSFGSYGYTF. The CDR3 nucleotides read TGTGCCAGCAGTTTTGGCAGCTATGGCTACACCTTC.

In its sample, this clone was seen a few times. This chain links TRBV12-3 or TRBV12-4 with TRBJ2-7; 7 bases are a match to TRBD1. The V segment lost 2 bases and the J segment 7 bases; nucleotides outside the gene matches: 5. CDR3 length: 13 amino acids. The CDR3 nucleotides read TGTGCCAGCAGTTTACGGGCAGGGGGAGAGCAGTACTTC. Amino acids: CASSLRAGGEQYF.

The rearrangement links TRBV6-5 to TRBJ2-2; tentatively, D is TRBD2 (5 bases). The germline V and J ends were trimmed by 0 bases and 4 bases, with 6 bases remaining between them. Looked up from germline, CDR1 is MNHEY and CDR2 is SVGAGI. This CDR3 contains 14 residues. CDR3 loop: CASSYSGSTGELFF. The CDR3 bases are TGTGCCAGCAGTTACTCAGGGAGCACCGGGGAGCTGTTTTTT.

The chain combines TRBV6-5 with TRBJ1-1; a possible D gene is TRBD1 (5 bases). Trimming shortened V by 0 bases and J by 7 bases, and 6 bases separated the two germline ends. From germline, CDR1 is MNHEY and CDR2 SVGAGI. The CDR3 covers 12 residues. CDR3 loop: CASSYSTVEAFF. The DNA for the CDR3 is TGTGCCAGCAGTTACTCGACAGTTGAAGCTTTCTTT.

CDR3 nucleotide sequence: TGTGCCAGCAGCTTGGGACTCTCCAACTATGGCTACACCTTC. Translated, it gives CASSLGLSNYGYTF. The chain carries TRBV7-9 and TRBJ1-2, with D possibly matching TRBD1 (5 bases). This CDR3 comprises 14 residues. Germline values: CDR1 SEHNR, CDR2 FQNEAQ (reference sequence). Trimming shortened V by 3 bases and J by 2 bases, and 10 bases separated the two germline ends.

The chain is built from TRBV5-1 and TRBJ1-3; D is possibly TRBD1 (5 bases). The CDR3 contains 16 residues. V was shortened by 0 bases and J by 0 bases, with 10 bases between the two germline ends. CDR1 and CDR2 from the germline V gene are SGHRS and YFSETQ. The CDR3 region is CASSLAGGSSGNTIYF. The CDR3 nucleotides read TGCGCCAGCAGCTTGGCGGGGGGGAGCTCTGGAAACACCATATATTTT.

The chain is built from TRBV3-1 (or the pseudogene TRBV3-2) and TRBJ1-4, with 7 nucleotides matching TRBD1. Germline V gene sequence: CDR1 LGHDT, CDR2 YNNKEL (reference sequence). V lost 3 bases, J lost 5 bases, and 9 bases stayed unmatched. The CDR3 spans 16 residues. The CDR3 DNA follows: TGTGCCAGCAGCCAGCAACCGACAGGGCAAAATGAAAAACTGTTTTTT. It translates to CASSQQPTGQNEKLFF.

This clone was seen at least ten times. This chain links TRBV2 with TRBJ1-5; tentatively, D is TRBD1 (6 bases). Germline values: CDR1 SNHLY, CDR2 FYNNEI. The CDR3 totals 15 residues. V lost 2 bases to trimming and J lost 0 bases, with 8 bases between them. The CDR3 coding sequence is TGTGCCAGCAGTGAACAGGGGAATAGCAATCAGCCCCAGCATTTT. This sequence encodes CASSEQGNSNQPQHF.

V and J are TRBV11-3 and TRBJ2-7; 8 nucleotides agree with TRBD1. V gave up 5 bases and J gave up 6 bases; unmatched junction bases: 3. There are 12 residues in the CDR3. Germline-derived CDR1 and CDR2 are SGHNT and YENEEA. The CDR3 reads CASSVGQGEQYF. The CDR3 region has the DNA TGTGCCAGCAGCGTAGGACAGGGCGAGCAGTACTTC.

The chain recombines TRBV2 with TRBJ1-2; D may be TRBD1 (6 bases). The CDR3 loop spans 15 amino acids. Germline assignment: CDR1 SNHLY and CDR2 FYNNEI. V shed 7 bases and J shed 2 bases, with 17 bases lying between them. CDR3 coding DNA: TGTGCCAGCAACCCGGGGGGGGGCGAAAACTATGGCTACACCTTC. Translating gives CASNPGGGENYGYTF.

The CDR3: CASSLDPGGETQYF. The DNA of the CDR3 is TGTGCCAGCAGCTTGGACCCGGGCGGGGAGACCCAGTACTTC. The chain is built from TRBV5-4 and TRBJ2-5; D perhaps matches TRBD2 (5 bases). Germline V gene data show CDR1 as SGHNT and CDR2 as YYREEE (reference sequence). The CDR3 runs to 14 residues. Deletions cut 0 bases from V and 5 bases from J, with 11 bases between.

V is TRBV3-1 (or the pseudogene TRBV3-2) and J is TRBJ2-7; a possible D gene is TRBD2 (5 bases). V lost 1 base to trimming and J lost 0 bases, with 7 bases between them. The germline V gene encodes CDR1 LGHDT and CDR2 YNNKEL (reference sequence). CDR3 size: 14 residues. This chain's CDR3 is CASSQVGSSYEQYF. CDR3 sequence (DNA): TGTGCCAGCAGCCAAGTAGGGAGCTCCTACGAGCAGTACTTC.

This chain uses TRBV3-1 (or the pseudogene TRBV3-2) with TRBJ2-7; D may be TRBD1 (6 bases). Germline V gene lookup returns CDR1 LGHDT and CDR2 YNNKEL (reference sequence). The ends were cut back, 3 bases at V and 4 bases at J, with 10 bases in the middle. This CDR3 spans 13 amino acids. CDR3 sequence (DNA): TGTGCCAGCAGCCACGGGACACCTTACGAGCAGTACTTC. This gives the protein CASSHGTPYEQYF.

CDR3 in DNA: TGTGCCAGCAGCTTGGGGACAGGGATGGACACCGGGGAGCTGTTTTTT. Protein sequence: CASSLGTGMDTGELFF. The chain has TRBV7-9 and TRBJ2-2; 9 positions agree with TRBD1. Germline assignment: CDR1 SEHNR and CDR2 FQNEAQ (reference sequence). The CDR3 spans 16 residues. Trimming took 3 bases from V and 3 from J; bases not matched to a gene: 5.

This clone was recorded a few times. The chain has TRBV2 and TRBJ2-6; D gene unclear. The V gene lost 4 bases and the J gene lost 3 bases, with 4 bases spanning the gap. The CDR3 loop spans 13 amino acids. CDR1 SNHLY and CDR2 FYNNEI come from the germline V gene. The chain's CDR3 is CASSVYGANVLTF. DNA of the CDR3: TGTGCCAGCAGTGTATATGGGGCCAACGTCCTGACTTTC.

V and J are TRBV4-1 and TRBJ2-3, with 11 bases lining up with TRBD1. The CDR3 runs 16 residues. CDR1 MGHRA and CDR2 YSYEKL come from the germline V gene. V lost 1 base, J lost 5 bases, and 5 bases stayed unmatched. CDR3 region: CASSQGVGTGGDTQYF. The CDR3 DNA reads as TGCGCCAGCAGCCAAGGGGTGGGGACAGGGGGAGATACGCAGTATTTT.

CDR3 bases: TGTGCCAGCAGTGCCAAGACAGGGGCGGGCACAGATACGCAGTATTTT. Translating it yields CASSAKTGAGTDTQYF. The J gene is TRBJ2-3, the V gene TRBV6-4; 8 bases are a match to TRBD1. This CDR3 is built from 16 residues. CDR1 is MRHNA, CDR2 SNTAGT, per germline. The trim removed 4 bases at V and 1 base at J, leaving 7 bases unmatched.

The gene calls are TRBV9 and TRBJ1-6; 8 bases align to TRBD1. The CDR3 is 17 residues long. Germline values: CDR1 SGDLS, CDR2 YYNGEE. The ends lost 2 bases at V and 8 bases at J; junction bases unmatched: 12. The CDR3 reads CASSVGDRTLVDSPLHF. The DNA of the CDR3 is TGTGCCAGCAGCGTGGGGGACAGGACCTTAGTAGATTCACCCCTCCACTTT. Complete variable domain (other parts from reference TRBV9 and TRBJ1-6): DSGVTQTPKHLITATGQRVTLRCSPRSGDLSVYWYQQSLDQGLQFLIQYYNGEERAKGNILERFSAQQFPDLHSELNLSSLELGDSALYFCASSVGDRTLVDSPLHFGNGTRLTVT.

The V and J genes are TRBV3-1 (or the pseudogene TRBV3-2) and TRBJ2-2; tentative D call: TRBD2 (6 bases). With 1 base removed from V and 5 bases from J, the gap between germline ends came to 8 bases. Germline-derived CDR1 and CDR2 are LGHDT and YNNKEL (reference sequence). The CDR3 is 14 residues long. The CDR3, as DNA: TGTGCCAGCAGCCAAGTCGGGAGTACCGGGGAGCTGTTTTTT. Translated: CASSQVGSTGELFF.